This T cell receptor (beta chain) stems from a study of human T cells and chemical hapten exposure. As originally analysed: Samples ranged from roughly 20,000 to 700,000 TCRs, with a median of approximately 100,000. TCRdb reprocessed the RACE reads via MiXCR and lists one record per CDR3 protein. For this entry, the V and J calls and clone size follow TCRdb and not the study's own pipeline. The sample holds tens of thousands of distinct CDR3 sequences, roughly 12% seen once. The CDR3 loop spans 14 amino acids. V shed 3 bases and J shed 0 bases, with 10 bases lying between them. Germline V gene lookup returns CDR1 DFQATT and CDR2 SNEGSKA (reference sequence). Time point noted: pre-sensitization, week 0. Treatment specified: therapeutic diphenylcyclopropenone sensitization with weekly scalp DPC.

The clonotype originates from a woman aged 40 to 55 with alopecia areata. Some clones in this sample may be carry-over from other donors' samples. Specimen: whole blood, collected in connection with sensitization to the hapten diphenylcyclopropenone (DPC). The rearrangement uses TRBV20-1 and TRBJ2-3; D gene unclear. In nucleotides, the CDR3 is TGCAGTGCTAGTCCAAGATCTAGCACAGATACGCAGTATTTT. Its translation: CSASPRSSTDTQYF.